A selection of T cell receptor beta chains follows, all from one sample in a study of cytomegalovirus exposure and HLA in healthy donors. The method was immunoSEQ multiplex PCR; TCRdb's version includes in-frame clones alone and lacks a portion of them. This table has 120,000 to 150,000 clones, around 79% appearing once. Sequenced input: PBMCs. The receptors were sampled from a female donor in good health and CMV-seronegative. Each CDR3 is given with its conserved first and last residue. A D gene is named only where the DNA matches it firmly. Rows may omit the clone size; those that give it use once, few, many or a size class.

cdr3_nt	cdr3_aa	d_call	j_call	v_call	clone_size
TGTGCCAGCAGTTCTCAGCGGGTGCGCTCCTACAATGAGCAGTTCTTC	CASSSQRVRSYNEQFF	NA	TRBJ2-1	TRBV27	NA
TGTGCCAGTCTTCAAAGGGGGATGGGCACTGAAGCTTTCTTC	CASLQRGMGTEAFF	NA	TRBJ1-1	TRBV2	NA
TGTGCCAGCAAGACAGGGGGCATCGAAGGCACAGATACGCAGTATTTT	CASKTGGIEGTDTQYF	TRBD1	TRBJ2-3	TRBV28	NA
TGTGCCAGTAGTACCGTTTCCCTCTATGGCTACACCTTC	CASSTVSLYGYTF	NA	TRBJ1-2	TRBV19	few
TGTGCCTGGAATGTGGGGGGACCTGGAAACACCATATATTTT	CAWNVGGPGNTIYF	NA	TRBJ1-3	TRBV30	NA
TGTGCCTGGTCCCGGAGGCCCCGGGCCAGGAGGACGGAGACCCAGTACTTC	CAWSRRPRARRTETQYF	NA	TRBJ2-5	TRBV30	NA
TGTGCCAGCAGTTCTAAACAGGTAGCGGGCTCAATGGAATACTTC	CASSSKQVAGSMEYF	TRBD2	TRBJ2-5	TRBV6-5	NA
TGCAGCGTGACTAGCGGGGGGCTCGGCACAGATACGCAGTATTTT	CSVTSGGLGTDTQYF	TRBD2	TRBJ2-3	TRBV29-1	once
TGTGCCAGCAGCCCCCAAGCAGATTCACCGACAGCCTCCTACGAGCAGTACTTC	CASSPQADSPTASYEQYF	NA	TRBJ2-7	TRBV7-2	NA
TGCGCCAGCAGCCCTGAGGGAAGACCGGACAGGGGCGATGAGCAGTTCTTC	CASSPEGRPDRGDEQFF	TRBD1	TRBJ2-1	TRBV4-3	NA
TGTGCCAGCAGTCTACAGGGGGGCGAGCAGTACTTC	CASSLQGGEQYF	TRBD1	TRBJ2-7	TRBV6-5	NA
TGCGCCAGCAGCCAAGAACCGAGGGAAAAACTGTTTTTT	CASSQEPREKLFF	NA	TRBJ1-4	TRBV4-3	NA
TGCGCCAGCAGCTTGGACTGGACAGGGGGTGAAGCTTTCTTT	CASSLDWTGGEAFF	TRBD1	TRBJ1-1	TRBV5-1	NA
TGTGCCAGCAGCTTAGAGGTTCGGGGTAGCTCCGAGCAGTACTTC	CASSLEVRGSSEQYF	NA	TRBJ2-7	TRBV7-6	NA